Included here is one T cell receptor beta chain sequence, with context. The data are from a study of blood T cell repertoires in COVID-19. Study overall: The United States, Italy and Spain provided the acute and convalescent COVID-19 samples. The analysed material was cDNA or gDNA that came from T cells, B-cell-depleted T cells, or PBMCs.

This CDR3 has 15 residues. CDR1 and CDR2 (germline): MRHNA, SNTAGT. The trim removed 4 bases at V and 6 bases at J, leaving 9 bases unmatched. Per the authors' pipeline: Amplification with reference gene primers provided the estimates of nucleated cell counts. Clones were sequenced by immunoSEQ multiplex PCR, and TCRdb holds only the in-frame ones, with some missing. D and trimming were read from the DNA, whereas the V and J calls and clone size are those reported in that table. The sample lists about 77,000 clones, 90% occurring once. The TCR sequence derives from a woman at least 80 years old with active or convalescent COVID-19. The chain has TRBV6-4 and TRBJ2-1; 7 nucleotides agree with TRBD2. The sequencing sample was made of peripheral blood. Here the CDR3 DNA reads TGTGCCAGCAGTGTCATTGGACTAGGATCCAATGAGCAGTTCTTC. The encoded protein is CASSVIGLGSNEQFF.